The rows below give T cell receptor beta chains drawn from one sample of a study of brain T cells in children with intractable seizures. The data were produced by immunoSEQ multiplex PCR, yet TCRdb's version contains in-frame clones alone and is incomplete. The table has around 70,000 clones, about 93% seen once. The specimen was peripheral blood, collected at surgery. These receptors were obtained from a boy under two years old with tuberous sclerosis and intractable seizures. Each CDR3 is given with its conserved first and last residue. D genes are given only for firm matches. Expanded clones are given a class, and other clones once, few, many or no size at all.

clone size	V gene	J gene	D gene	CDR3 protein	CDR3 DNA
once	TRBV12-3/TRBV12-4	TRBJ1-3	NA	CASSLGGVNTIYF	TGTGCCAGCAGTTTAGGGGGAGTAAACACCATATATTTT
NA	TRBV13	TRBJ2-7	NA	CASSLFWLAGGEQYF	TGTGCCAGCAGCTTGTTTTGGCTAGCAGGCGGCGAGCAGTACTTC
few	TRBV6-2/TRBV6-3	TRBJ1-1	NA	CASSPYMNTEAFF	TGTGCCAGCAGCCCTTATATGAACACTGAAGCTTTCTTT
NA	TRBV11-2	TRBJ2-3	TRBD2	CASSSFPGLAEITDTQYF	TGTGCCAGCAGCTCGTTTCCGGGACTAGCGGAGATCACAGATACGCAGTATTTT
NA	TRBV19	TRBJ1-2	TRBD1	CASRTGGYGYTF	TGTGCCAGTAGGACAGGGGGCTATGGCTACACCTTC
NA	TRBV4-1	TRBJ1-5	NA	CASSQEGRNQPQHF	TGCGCCAGCAGCCAAGAGGGACGCAATCAGCCCCAGCATTTT
NA	TRBV12-3/TRBV12-4	TRBJ2-1	NA	CASTIGANEQFF	TGTGCCAGCACCATAGGGGCCAATGAGCAGTTCTTC
NA	TRBV11-3	TRBJ1-4	NA	CASSLARSNEKLFF	TGTGCCAGCAGCTTAGCTCGGTCAAATGAAAAACTGTTTTTT
NA	TRBV2	TRBJ2-1	NA	CASRGALTGGNEQFF	TGTGCCAGCAGAGGGGCCTTGACCGGAGGAAATGAGCAGTTCTTC
NA	TRBV30	TRBJ1-4	NA	CAGNEYRGEKLFF	TGTGCCGGAAATGAGTACCGGGGGGAAAAACTGTTTTTT
NA	TRBV5-1	TRBJ1-1	NA	CASSLDTNTEAFF	TGCGCCAGCAGCTTGGACACGAACACTGAAGCTTTCTTT
NA	TRBV9	TRBJ2-1	TRBD2	CASSVDGAGVYNEQFF	TGTGCCAGCAGCGTAGACGGAGCGGGAGTCTACAATGAGCAGTTCTTC
once	TRBV19	TRBJ2-3	NA	CASSSSPLAALTDTQYF	TGTGCCAGTAGTTCTTCCCCCCTAGCCGCCTTGACAGATACGCAGTATTTT
NA	TRBV12-3/TRBV12-4	TRBJ1-1	NA	CASSLSLSTEAFF	TGTGCCAGCAGTTTATCGTTAAGCACTGAAGCTTTCTTT
NA	TRBV7-9	TRBJ2-3	TRBD2	CASSLVSSGRVDTQYF	TGTGCCAGCAGCTTAGTTAGTAGCGGGAGAGTGGATACGCAGTATTTT
NA	TRBV27	TRBJ1-1	TRBD1	CASSPLTGQGSTEAFF	TGTGCCAGCAGTCCCCTTACCGGACAGGGAAGTACTGAAGCTTTCTTT
NA	TRBV4-1	TRBJ1-1	NA	CASSPNGGGSRYTEAFF	TGCGCCAGCAGCCCCAACGGGGGGGGCTCGAGGTACACTGAAGCTTTCTTT
NA	TRBV11-1	TRBJ2-5	NA	CASSLWGRRTQETQYF	TGTGCCAGCAGCTTATGGGGTCGTCGGACCCAAGAGACCCAGTACTTC
NA	TRBV11-2	TRBJ2-3	NA	CASSLVHGTDTQYF	TGTGCCAGCAGCTTAGTTCACGGCACAGATACGCAGTATTTT
once	TRBV30	TRBJ2-1	TRBD2	CAWSTGTSANEQFF	TGTGCCTGGAGTACCGGGACTAGCGCTAATGAGCAGTTCTTC
once	TRBV28	TRBJ1-4	NA	CASSQGADIGEKLFF	TGTGCCAGCAGCCAAGGGGCAGATATAGGCGAAAAACTGTTTTTT
NA	TRBV5-1	TRBJ2-7	NA	CASSIEGVAYEQYF	TGCGCCAGCAGCATTGAGGGTGTTGCCTACGAGCAGTACTTC
NA	TRBV5-1	TRBJ1-4	TRBD1	CASSLAGTGDEKLFF	TGCGCCAGCAGCTTGGCCGGAACAGGGGATGAAAAACTGTTTTTT
NA	TRBV28	TRBJ1-1	TRBD1	CASSRQGAGTEAFF	TGTGCCAGCAGTCGACAGGGGGCGGGCACTGAAGCTTTCTTT
NA	TRBV5-6	TRBJ1-5	NA	CASSSTMEPQHF	TGTGCCAGCAGCTCCACGATGGAGCCCCAGCATTTT
once	TRBV27	TRBJ2-6	NA	CASSRDFSGANVLTF	TGTGCCAGCAGCAGGGACTTCTCTGGGGCCAACGTCCTGACTTTC
NA	TRBV6-6	TRBJ2-5	NA	CASSYVDRKETQYF	TGTGCCAGCAGTTACGTAGACAGGAAAGAGACCCAGTACTTC
NA	TRBV11-2	TRBJ2-1	TRBD1	CASSLSQGALYNEQFF	TGTGCCAGCAGCTTATCACAGGGGGCCCTATACAATGAGCAGTTCTTC
NA	TRBV6-2/TRBV6-3	TRBJ1-5	NA	CASSSPDRKPQHF	TGTGCCAGCAGTTCCCCCGACAGGAAGCCCCAGCATTTT
NA	TRBV7-8	TRBJ1-6	NA	CASSLGVRLSSYNSPLHF	TGTGCCAGCAGCTTAGGTGTCAGATTAAGCTCCTATAATTCACCCCTCCACTTT
NA	TRBV28	TRBJ1-5	TRBD1	CASSYRGLGPTSYSNQPQHF	TGTGCCAGCAGCTACAGGGGGCTTGGACCAACCTCATATAGCAATCAGCCCCAGCATTTT
NA	TRBV7-2	TRBJ1-5	NA	CASSLKLRDSYSNQPQHF	TGTGCCAGCAGCTTAAAACTGAGGGACTCCTATAGCAATCAGCCCCAGCATTTT
NA	TRBV10-1	TRBJ2-7	TRBD2	CASKGGHGSNSYEQYF	TGCGCCAGCAAGGGAGGGCACGGATCAAACTCCTACGAGCAGTACTTC
NA	TRBV25-1	TRBJ1-5	NA	CASSELISNQPQHF	TGTGCCAGCAGTGAATTGATCTCCAATCAGCCCCAGCATTTT
NA	TRBV9	TRBJ2-1	TRBD2	CASSGHTGTRVPYNEQFF	TGTGCCAGCAGCGGGCACACCGGGACTAGAGTTCCATACAATGAGCAGTTCTTC
NA	TRBV11-3	TRBJ2-7	TRBD2	CASSLDIRAGGEQYF	TGTGCCAGCAGCTTAGATATCAGAGCGGGAGGCGAGCAGTACTTC
NA	TRBV27	TRBJ2-7	NA	CASSSSGGPSSYEQYF	TGTGCCAGCAGCTCATCCGGAGGGCCTAGCTCCTACGAGCAGTACTTC
NA	TRBV5-1	TRBJ1-5	TRBD1	CASTSPMRQGKYSNQPQHF	TGCGCCAGCACCTCCCCCATGAGACAGGGGAAGTATAGCAATCAGCCCCAGCATTTT
NA	TRBV4-1	TRBJ1-2	NA	CASSQGDTEINYGYTF	TGCGCCAGCAGCCAGGGGGACACGGAGATTAACTATGGCTACACCTTC
NA	TRBV12-3/TRBV12-4	TRBJ2-7	NA	CASSPGFWGEQYF	TGTGCCAGCAGCCCCGGTTTTTGGGGCGAGCAGTACTTC
NA	TRBV3-1/TRBV3-2	TRBJ2-7	NA	CASSPIWDKSSYEQYF	TGTGCCAGCAGCCCTATCTGGGACAAGAGCTCCTACGAGCAGTACTTC
NA	TRBV27	TRBJ2-7	NA	CASSFQGSSYEQYF	TGTGCCAGCAGTTTCCAGGGAAGCTCCTACGAGCAGTACTTC